These 30 T cell receptor beta chains share one sample of origin, sequenced in a study of regulatory T cells in long-lasting Graves disease. Time point noted: persistent/refractory GD, antithyroid drugs over 5 years with positive TRAb. Generation of the TCR library employed RNA extracted from PBMCs. In building TCR beta libraries, iRepertoire HTBI primers were used together with Arm-PCR of CDR3 regions. MiXCR, run by TCRdb on the multiplex PCR reads, gives a single entry per CDR3 protein. Among hundreds of thousands of distinct CDR3 sequences listed, less than 25% were seen once. The source material was peripheral blood mononuclear cells (PBMCs), sampled when the disease was refractory, from a patient treated with antithyroid drugs. All receptors come from a female donor with Graves disease.

This clonotype occurred once. The genes are TRBV7-2 and TRBJ1-1; D is perhaps TRBD1 (6 bases). The CDR3 is 15 amino acids. Germline CDR1 SGHTA, CDR2 FQGNSA. V was trimmed by 6 bases and J by 0 bases, leaving 14 bases between them. The CDR3 bases are TGTGCCAGCAGATTTCAACAGGGACTGAACACTGAAGCTTTCTTT. Amino acid sequence: CASRFQQGLNTEAFF. Full variable domain (rest looked up from reference TRBV7-2 and TRBJ1-1): GAGVSQSPSNKVTEKGKDVELRCDPISGHTALYWYRQSLGQGLEFLIYFQGNSAPDKSGLPSDRFSAERTGGSVSTLTIQRTQQEDSAVYLCASRFQQGLNTEAFFGQGTRLTVV.

This clonotype has more than one count but fewer than ten. The genes are TRBV6-5 and TRBJ2-1, with 11 bases lining up with TRBD2. Germline CDR1 MNHEY, CDR2 SVGAGI. The CDR3 has 16 residues. Losses at the gene ends were 2 bases for V and 6 bases for J; bases not matched to a gene: 6. The chain's CDR3 is CASSYENLAGGNEQFF. The CDR3 DNA reads TGTGCCAGCAGTTACGAGAATCTAGCGGGAGGCAATGAGCAGTTCTTC.

This clonotype was seen at least ten times. The chain uses TRBV6-1 and TRBJ1-5; TRBD1 matches 7 bases. V gave up 0 bases and J gave up 7 bases; unmatched junction bases: 9. In germline, CDR1 is MNHNS, CDR2 SASEGT. The length of the CDR3 is 16 residues. CDR3 in amino acids: CASSEAGGGGGQPQHF. The CDR3 nucleotides are TGTGCCAGCAGTGAAGCGGGAGGGGGCGGTGGCCAGCCCCAGCATTTT.

This clonotype was seen a few times. The V gene is TRBV6-9, the J gene TRBJ2-7, with 10 bases identical to TRBD1. With V trimmed by 4 bases and J by 6 bases, 9 bases remained unmatched. CDR3 length equals 15 residues. CDR1 is MNHGY and CDR2 is SVAAGI in the germline V gene. CDR3 nucleotides: TGTGCCAGCAGTTCCTCCCGCGGGACAGGGGCCGAGCAGTACTTC. Residues: CASSSSRGTGAEQYF.

The J gene is TRBJ2-7, the V gene TRBV14; D perhaps matches TRBD1 (7 bases). The CDR3 spans 15 residues. Germline-derived CDR1 and CDR2 are SGHDN and FVKESK. V was shortened by 0 bases and J by 4 bases, with 13 bases between the two germline ends. CDR3 region: CASSQDAGQPYEQYF. In nucleotides, the CDR3 is TGTGCCAGCAGCCAAGATGCGGGACAGCCTTACGAGCAGTACTTC.

V and J are TRBV20-1 and TRBJ2-2; D gene uncertain. Trimming took 2 bases from V and 0 from J, leaving 10 bases between them. Germline loops: CDR1 DFQATT, CDR2 SNEGSKA (reference sequence). The CDR3 is 15 residues long. The CDR3 bases are TGCAGTGCTAGACACAGCCTCGCGAACACCGGGGAGCTGTTTTTT. Translated: CSARHSLANTGELFF.

The sample holds a few counts of this clonotype. V gene TRBV29-1 combines with J gene TRBJ2-7; 10 bases are shared with TRBD2. CDR3 length equals 12 residues. CDR1 is SQVTM and CDR2 is ANQGSEA in the germline V gene. With V trimmed by 4 bases and J by 3 bases, 0 bases remained unmatched. The chain's CDR3 is CSVGLAGYEQYF. In DNA, the CDR3 is TGCAGCGTTGGACTAGCGGGCTACGAGCAGTACTTC.

The chain recombines TRBV5-1 with TRBJ2-5, with TRBD2 matching 8 bases. Trimming removed 6 bases from V and 3 bases from J; junction bases left unmatched: 10. CDR3 size: 15 residues. The germline V gene has CDR1 SGHRS and CDR2 YFSETQ. The CDR3 region has the DNA TGCGCCAGCAACTGGCGAGATAGCGGGGAAGAGACCCAGTACTTC. Amino acid sequence: CASNWRDSGEETQYF.

This clonotype was observed many times. The chain combines TRBV27 with TRBJ1-1; 8 nucleotides line up with TRBD1. The CDR3 has 15 residues. With 5 bases clipped from V and 1 base from J, the junction kept 6 bases outside the gene matches. Germline values: CDR1 MNHEY, CDR2 SMNVEV (reference sequence). The CDR3 region is CASSQTGVQNTEAFF. For the CDR3, the DNA is TGTGCCAGCAGTCAGACAGGGGTCCAGAACACTGAAGCTTTCTTT.

This rearrangement joins TRBV19 to TRBJ1-1, with D unclear. CDR3 length equals 14 residues. V lost 5 bases and J lost 2, with 12 bases in between. Germline V lookup: CDR1 LNHDA, CDR2 SQIVND (reference sequence). The CDR3 nucleotides are TGTGCCAGTAGTGGCCTCCGGGAAAACACTGAAGCTTTCTTT. This sequence encodes CASSGLRENTEAFF.

Ten or more counts support this clonotype. The rearrangement uses TRBV14 and TRBJ1-2; possibly TRBD1 for D (6 bases). This CDR3 has 16 residues. Trimming pared 0 bases from V and 3 bases from J, leaving 14 bases between. Germline V lookup: CDR1 SGHDN, CDR2 FVKESK. DNA for the CDR3: TGTGCCAGCAGCCAAGAGCGAGGGGGTCTGGACTATGGCTACACCTTC. Protein sequence: CASSQERGGLDYGYTF. Full variable domain (rest looked up from reference TRBV14 and TRBJ1-2): EAGVTQFPSHSVIEKGQTVTLRCDPISGHDNLYWYRRVMGKEIKFLLHFVKESKQDESGMPNNRFLAERTGGTYSTLKVQPAELEDSGVYFCASSQERGGLDYGYTFGSGTRLTVV.

This clonotype has a count of ten or more. The chain is built from TRBV27 and TRBJ2-7, with 9 nucleotides matching TRBD2. V lost 1 base, J lost 9 bases, and 7 bases stayed unmatched. The CDR3 covers 14 residues. From germline, CDR1 is MNHEY and CDR2 SMNVEV (reference sequence). CDR3 protein: CASSLLTGTSLQYF. The CDR3 DNA reads TGTGCCAGCAGTTTATTGACCGGGACTAGCTTGCAGTACTTC.

The table lists this clonotype with many counts. The genes are TRBV6-1 and TRBJ1-2; D unresolved. Germline values: CDR1 MNHNS, CDR2 SASEGT. The CDR3 runs 15 residues. The V gene lost 0 bases and the J gene lost 0 bases, with 8 bases spanning the gap. The CDR3 sequence: CASSEARRANYGYTF. The CDR3 DNA sequence: TGTGCCAGCAGTGAAGCCCGGAGAGCTAACTATGGCTACACCTTC.

The chain has TRBV29-1 and TRBJ2-7; D perhaps matches TRBD2 (5 bases). V lost 6 bases and J lost 2, with 17 bases in between. Germline CDR1 is SQVTM and CDR2 is ANQGSEA. The CDR3 has 14 amino acids. CDR3 amino acids: CSVRVLAEAYEQYF. In DNA, the CDR3 is TGCAGCGTCCGTGTCCTAGCCGAGGCCTACGAGCAGTACTTC.

The gene calls are TRBV6-5 and TRBJ1-1; maybe TRBD1 (5 bases). This CDR3 is built from 16 residues. The V end was cut by 0 bases, the J end by 4 bases, with 15 bases between. CDR1 and CDR2 from the germline V gene are MNHEY and SVGAGI. In DNA, the CDR3 is TGTGCCAGCAGTTACTCTGCAGGGCATGGGAGCACTGAAGCTTTCTTT. Translation: CASSYSAGHGSTEAFF.

At least ten counts were recorded for this clonotype. The V gene is TRBV7-3, the J gene TRBJ2-7, with unresolved D. CDR1 is SGHTA and CDR2 is FQGTGA in the germline V gene. Trimming took off 1 base at V and 0 bases at J, with 13 bases between the two ends. There are 16 residues in the CDR3. CDR3 sequence: CASSLIPGVSSYEQYF. CDR3 coding DNA: TGTGCCAGCAGCTTAATACCGGGCGTAAGCTCCTACGAGCAGTACTTC.

The chain links TRBV7-9 to TRBJ2-3; 8 bases line up with TRBD2. Germline V gene lookup returns CDR1 SEHNR and CDR2 FQNEAQ (reference sequence). Germline trimming cut 4 bases from V and 0 bases from J; bases unmatched to any gene: 6. The CDR3 is made up of 16 amino acids. The CDR3 sequence: CASSSRLAQSTDTQYF. The CDR3 DNA reads TGTGCCAGCAGCTCCCGACTAGCGCAGAGCACAGATACGCAGTATTTT.

This clonotype was seen repeatedly, ten times or more. V is TRBV28 and J is TRBJ2-7, with a possible D match to TRBD2 (6 bases). V was pared by 1 base and J by 3 bases, with 10 bases between. Germline CDR1 reads MDHEN; CDR2 reads SYDVKM. The CDR3 totals 14 residues. For the CDR3, the DNA is TGTGCCAGCAGTTTATCGGGCGGGGACTACGAGCAGTACTTC. Translated, it gives CASSLSGGDYEQYF.

The sample holds many counts of this clonotype. The chain joins TRBV20-1 to TRBJ2-7; D gene uncertain. The V gene lost 0 bases and the J gene lost 1 base, with 7 bases spanning the gap. From germline, CDR1 is DFQATT and CDR2 SNEGSKA (reference sequence). This CDR3 comprises 13 residues. The chain's CDR3 is CSARDYGSYEQYF. The CDR3 coding sequence is TGCAGTGCTAGAGATTACGGTTCCTACGAGCAGTACTTC.

The table lists this clonotype with a few counts. The CDR3 end shows no conserved phenylalanine or tryptophan, and so a read error is likely. V and J are TRBV28 and TRBJ1-1, with TRBD1 as a possible D gene (5 bases). V was trimmed by 5 bases and J by 3 bases, leaving 13 bases between them. The CDR3 length is 14 residues. CDR1 and CDR2 (germline): MDHEN, SYDVKM. CDR3 loop: CASSLRGYDTEAFS. Here the CDR3 DNA reads TGTGCCAGCAGTCTCCGGGGGTATGACACTGAAGCTTTCTCT.

In the case of this clonotype: This may stem from a read error, because a much larger clone lies one nucleotide away. This sequence joins TRBV11-2 and TRBJ2-7, with TRBD2 matching over 11 bases. The V gene's germline CDR1 is SGHAT and CDR2 FQNNGV. The CDR3 totals 16 residues. Here the CDR3 DNA reads TGTGCCGGCAGCCATTTAGCGGGAGGGCCGGGGTACGAGCAGTACTTC. Translating it yields CAGSHLAGGPGYEQYF.

In the case of this clonotype: A clone one base away is much larger, so this may be a read error. The rearrangement links TRBV10-3 to TRBJ1-2; the D gene is possibly TRBD1 (5 bases). From germline, CDR1 is ENHRY and CDR2 SYGVKD. Trimming stripped 4 bases from V and 5 bases from J, with 17 bases between. This CDR3 has 15 amino acids. The CDR3 here is CAISVPGRFRYGYTF. CDR3 sequence (DNA): TGTGCCATCAGTGTACCAGGGAGATTTAGGTATGGCTACACCTTC.

This clonotype was found many times. The chain has TRBV3-1 and TRBJ2-5, with D perhaps TRBD2 (5 bases). Germline CDR1 reads LGHDT; CDR2 reads YNNKEL (reference sequence). The CDR3 length is 16 residues. Trimming shortened V by 3 bases and J by 0 bases, and 14 bases separated the two germline ends. The CDR3 nucleotides read TGTGCCAGCAGCCAGATACAGACTATTTACCAAGAGACCCAGTACTTC. It translates to CASSQIQTIYQETQYF.

In this sample, this clonotype turned up many times. The rearrangement links TRBV6-5 to TRBJ1-3; no definite D call. The CDR3 runs to 14 residues. Germline assignment: CDR1 MNHEY and CDR2 SVGAGI. The ends were cut back, 0 bases at V and 4 bases at J, with 7 bases in the middle. The CDR3 reads CASSYSKSGNTIYF. The CDR3 bases are TGTGCCAGCAGTTACTCGAAATCCGGAAACACCATATATTTT.

This clonotype was seen a few times. The chain is built from TRBV7-9 and TRBJ2-7; 8 bases map to TRBD1. This CDR3 has 13 amino acids. J was trimmed by 5 bases and V by 6 bases; bases with no gene match: 6. Germline CDR1 SEHNR, CDR2 FQNEAQ (reference sequence). CDR3 region: CASRSQGADEQYF. The CDR3 region has the DNA TGTGCCAGCAGATCCCAGGGGGCCGACGAGCAGTACTTC.

V is TRBV30 and J is TRBJ1-1; D unclear. The CDR3 spans 11 residues. Looked up from germline, CDR1 is GTSNPN and CDR2 is SVGIG (reference sequence). V shed 3 bases and J shed 10 bases, with 12 bases lying between them. CDR3 DNA: TGTGCCTGGAGCTATGATAGGGTAGCTTTCTTT. Translating gives CAWSYDRVAFF. Filled out from reference TRBV30 and TRBJ1-1, the complete variable domain reads SQTIHQWPATLVQPVGSPLSLECTVEGTSNPNLYWYRQAAGRGLQLLFYSVGIGQISSEVPQNLSASRPQDRQFILSSKKLLLSDSGFYLCAWSYDRVAFFGQGTRLTVV.

V is TRBV6-5 and J is TRBJ1-2, with D unresolved. Trimming stripped 0 bases from V and 6 bases from J, with 8 bases between. The CDR3 totals 13 residues. Germline CDR1 and CDR2: MNHEY and SVGAGI. The CDR3 spells CASSYSGRNGYTF. Here the CDR3 DNA reads TGTGCCAGCAGTTACTCCGGGCGTAATGGCTACACCTTC.

The chain uses TRBV7-2 and TRBJ1-3, with D unclear. V lost 4 bases and J 0 bases, leaving 13 bases between the germline ends. The CDR3 spans 16 residues. Per germline, CDR1 SGHTA and CDR2 FQGNSA. CDR3 loop: CASSSLGLSSGNTIYF. In DNA, the CDR3 is TGTGCCAGCAGCTCCCTTGGGTTGAGCTCTGGAAACACCATATATTTT.

This chain joins TRBV30 and TRBJ2-7; D call uncertain. Trimming left V 0 bases short and J 2 bases short, with 11 bases between. The CDR3 length is 14 residues. The V gene's germline CDR1 is GTSNPN and CDR2 SVGIG (reference sequence). CDR3 nucleotide sequence: TGTGCCTGGAGTGTGCGAAGGCTGGCCTACGAGCAGTACTTC. As protein: CAWSVRRLAYEQYF.

The CDR3 DNA follows: TGTGCCAGCAGTTTAGGGATGACCTACGAGCAGTACTTC. Translation gives CASSLGMTYEQYF. V usage is TRBV12-3 or TRBV12-4 and J usage is TRBJ2-7; no clear D. Trimming took 1 base from V and 2 from J, leaving 6 bases between them. The CDR3 loop spans 13 amino acids.